Listed below are T cell receptor beta chains from one sample, sequenced in a study of PD-1 blockade in classical Hodgkin lymphoma. Repertoires were generated with immunoSEQ multiplex PCR, while TCRdb's copy carries only in-frame clones and drops some. The repertoire holds 6,400 or so clones, with roughly 85% as singletons. The material was CD4+ T cells from blood, obtained at baseline. These receptors came from a human donor with classical Hodgkin lymphoma. Both conserved end residues are part of each CDR3. D genes are given only for firm matches. Clone size is given for some rows only: seen once, a few or many times, or a class if the clone is expanded.

V	D	size	J	CDR3	DNA
TRBV7-2	TRBD1	once	TRBJ1-4	CASSPGTGYEKLFF	TGTGCCAGCAGCCCCGGGACAGGGTATGAAAAACTGTTTTTT
TRBV2	-	-	TRBJ2-2	CASSRFGELFF	TGTGCCAGCAGTCGCTTCGGGGAGCTGTTTTTT
TRBV7-9	-	-	TRBJ1-2	CASSSDRPGDYGYTF	TGTGCCAGCAGCTCCGACAGACCCGGTGACTATGGCTACACCTTC
TRBV10-3	-	few	TRBJ1-6	CAIRGRRLDSPLHF	TGTGCCATCAGGGGGCGCCGGTTGGATTCACCCCTCCACTTT
TRBV6-5	TRBD1	few	TRBJ1-6	CASSSGGLNLHF	TGTGCCAGCAGCTCAGGGGGGCTGAACCTCCACTTT
TRBV2	-	-	TRBJ2-2	CASSHTGTIVGELFF	TGTGCCAGCAGCCATACCGGGACGATCGTCGGGGAGCTGTTTTTT
TRBV6-4	TRBD2	-	TRBJ2-2	CASSERRGGDTGELFF	TGTGCCAGCAGTGAACGGCGGGGGGGCGACACCGGGGAGCTGTTTTTT
TRBV7-2	-	-	TRBJ1-3	CASSGRGRVSGNTIYF	TGTGCCAGCAGCGGTAGAGGGCGGGTTTCTGGAAACACCATATATTTT
TRBV5-1	-	-	TRBJ2-5	CASSRLGRAQETQYF	TGCGCCAGCAGCCGGTTGGGCAGGGCGCAAGAGACCCAGTACTTC
TRBV7-9	-	few	TRBJ1-6	CASSLDAISPLHF	TGTGCCAGCAGCTTAGACGCCATATCACCCCTCCACTTT
TRBV25-1	-	-	TRBJ1-2	CASSDYSGRGRAAGYTF	TGTGCCAGCAGTGATTACAGCGGCAGGGGCAGAGCGGCGGGCTACACCTTC